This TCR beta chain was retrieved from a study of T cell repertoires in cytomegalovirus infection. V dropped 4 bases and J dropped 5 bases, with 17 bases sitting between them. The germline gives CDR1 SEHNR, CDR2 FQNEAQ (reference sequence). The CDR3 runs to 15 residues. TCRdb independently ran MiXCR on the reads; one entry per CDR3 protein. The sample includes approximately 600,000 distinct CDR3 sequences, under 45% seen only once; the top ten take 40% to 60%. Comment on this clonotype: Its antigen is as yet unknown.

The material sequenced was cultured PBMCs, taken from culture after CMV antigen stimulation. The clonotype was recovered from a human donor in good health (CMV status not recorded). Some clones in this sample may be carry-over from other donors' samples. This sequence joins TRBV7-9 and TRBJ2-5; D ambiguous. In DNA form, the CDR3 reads TGTGCCAGCAGCTCCACCCACGGTGGAGCGGAGACCCAGTACTTC. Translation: CASSSTHGGAETQYF.